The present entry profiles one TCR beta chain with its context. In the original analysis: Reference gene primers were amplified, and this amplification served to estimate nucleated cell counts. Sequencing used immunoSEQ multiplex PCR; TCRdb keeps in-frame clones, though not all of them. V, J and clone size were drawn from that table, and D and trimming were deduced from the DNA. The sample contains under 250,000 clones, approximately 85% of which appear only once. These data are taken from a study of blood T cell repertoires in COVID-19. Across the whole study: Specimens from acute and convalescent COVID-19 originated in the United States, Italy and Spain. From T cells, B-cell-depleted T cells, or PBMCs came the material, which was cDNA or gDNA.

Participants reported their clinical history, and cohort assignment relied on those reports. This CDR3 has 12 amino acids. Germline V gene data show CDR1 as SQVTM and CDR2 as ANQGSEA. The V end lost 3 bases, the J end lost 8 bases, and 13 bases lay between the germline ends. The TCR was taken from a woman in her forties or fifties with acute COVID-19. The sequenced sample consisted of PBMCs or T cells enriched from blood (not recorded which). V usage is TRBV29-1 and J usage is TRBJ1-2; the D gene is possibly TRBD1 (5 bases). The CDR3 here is CSVDSQATGYTF. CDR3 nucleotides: TGCAGCGTTGACTCACAGGCTACAGGCTACACCTTC.